What follows are 11 T cell receptor beta chains derived from one specimen sequenced in a study of T cell responses to AZD1222 COVID-19 vaccine. Generated by immunoSEQ multiplex PCR, the TCRdb table keeps only in-frame clones and is missing some. The sample yields 150,000 or so clones, over 85% seen once. The source material was peripheral blood, sampled on day 0 of MenACWY control vaccination. Source of these receptors: an adult in good health.

The gene calls are TRBV5-6 and TRBJ1-3; weak D call: TRBD1 (5 bases). The CDR3 totals 16 residues. Germline CDR1 is SGHDT and CDR2 is YYEEEE. V lost 4 bases and J lost 3, with 17 bases in between. CDR3 residues: CASSLGRLLGGNTIYF. CDR3 DNA: TGTGCCAGCAGCCTGGGGCGGTTACTAGGTGGAAACACCATATATTTT. The variable domain in full, completed from reference TRBV5-6 and TRBJ1-3, reads DAGVTQSPTHLIKTRGQQVTLRCSPKSGHDTVSWYQQALGQGPQFIFQYYEEEERQRGNFPDRFSGHQFPNYSSELNVNALLLGDSALYLCASSLGRLLGGNTIYFGEGSWLTVV.

This clone has just one count. The V gene is TRBV4-2, the J gene TRBJ2-3, with 9 bases identical to TRBD2. The germline gives CDR1 LGHNA, CDR2 YNFKEQ. The CDR3 sequence is 17 residues long. The J segment lost 0 bases and the V segment lost 0 bases, leaving 4 bases of the junction unmatched. The chain's CDR3 is CASSQEPSGASTDTQYF. The CDR3 DNA reads TGTGCCAGCAGCCAAGAACCTAGCGGGGCGAGCACAGATACGCAGTATTTT.

This chain connects TRBV7-2 to TRBJ1-6, with TRBD1 identical over 7 bases. This CDR3 has 14 amino acids. J gave up 8 bases and V 6 bases, and 7 bases lay outside the gene matches. Germline loops: CDR1 SGHTA, CDR2 FQGNSA. The CDR3 is CASSSRDSHSPLHF. CDR3 in DNA: TGTGCCAGCAGTTCACGGGACAGTCATTCACCCCTCCACTTT.

The genes are TRBV6-5 and TRBJ2-7; no definite D call. This CDR3 region has 13 residues. Germline V gene data show CDR1 as MNHEY and CDR2 as SVGAGI. The ends were cut back, 5 bases at V and 1 base at J, with 9 bases in the middle. DNA of the CDR3: TGTGCCAGCAGTCTGAGAGGATCCTACGAGCAGTACTTC. Translated: CASSLRGSYEQYF.

The V and J genes are TRBV11-2 and TRBJ1-3, with a weak D call TRBD1 (5 bases). Germline CDR1 and CDR2: SGHAT and FQNNGV. The CDR3 runs 14 residues. The ends were cut back, 4 bases at V and 4 bases at J, with 11 bases in the middle. CDR3 loop: CASSSSRGGNTIYF. In nucleotides, the CDR3 is TGTGCCAGCAGCTCCTCTCGGGGCGGAAACACCATATATTTT.

This rearrangement joins TRBV5-1 to TRBJ2-1; TRBD2 is a possible D gene (6 bases). The CDR3 has 16 residues. Germline lookup yields CDR1 SGHRS and CDR2 YFSETQ. Trimming took off 0 bases at V and 0 bases at J, with 10 bases between the two ends. The CDR3 reads CASSLGDSSSYNEQFF. CDR3 DNA sequence: TGCGCCAGCAGCTTGGGGGACTCCAGCTCCTACAATGAGCAGTTCTTC.

The chain has TRBV15 and TRBJ1-1; D is unclear. From germline, CDR1 is LNHNV and CDR2 YYDKDF (reference sequence). CDR3 length equals 15 residues. V dropped 0 bases and J dropped 7 bases, with 15 bases sitting between them. The CDR3 here is CATSRDPGRVNEAFF. The CDR3 coding sequence is TGTGCCACCAGCAGAGACCCGGGAAGGGTCAATGAAGCTTTCTTT.

The chain recombines TRBV6-5 with TRBJ1-6, with a tentative D call TRBD1 (6 bases). The CDR3 is 14 amino acids. The V gene lost 5 bases and the J gene lost 10 bases, with 15 bases spanning the gap. Germline values: CDR1 MNHEY, CDR2 SVGAGI. For the CDR3, the DNA is TGTGCCAGCAGTATAGCGGGCAGGGGATCACCCCTCCACTTT. It codes for CASSIAGRGSPLHF.

V is TRBV4-1 and J is TRBJ1-5, with D hard to call. Germline values: CDR1 MGHRA, CDR2 YSYEKL. The CDR3 runs 16 residues. With 3 bases removed from V and 2 bases from J, the gap between germline ends came to 14 bases. The CDR3 loop reads CASSHFSPPGNQPQHF. The CDR3 region has the DNA TGCGCCAGCAGCCATTTCAGCCCTCCGGGCAATCAGCCCCAGCATTTT.

This sequence joins TRBV4-3 and TRBJ2-3; D perhaps matches TRBD2 (6 bases). CDR1 and CDR2 from the germline V gene are LGHNA and YSLEER. The CDR3 consists of 17 residues. The V gene lost 0 bases and the J gene lost 2 bases, with 15 bases spanning the gap. CDR3 sequence reads: CASSQDGASASTDTQYF. The CDR3 DNA is TGCGCCAGCAGCCAAGATGGGGCTAGCGCTTCCACAGATACGCAGTATTTT.

The genes are TRBV12-3 or TRBV12-4 and TRBJ2-1; weak D call: TRBD2 (5 bases). V lost 3 bases and J 9 bases, leaving 12 bases between the germline ends. CDR3 length: 13 amino acids. CDR3 DNA: TGTGCCAGCAGTTTGCGGAGCGGCAGTGAGCAGTTCTTC. Encoded protein: CASSLRSGSEQFF.